The sample holds many counts of the clone carrying this T cell receptor beta chain. Its specificity is unknown. Germline is not matched at one junction end, which may reflect a read error. There were TCR beta CDR3 regions amplified from RNA transcripts. The HTBI primer set drove a first-round RT-PCR of the TCR CDR3. MiXCR was run by TCRdb on the multiplex PCR reads, yielding one entry per CDR3 protein. The repertoire includes over 450,000 distinct CDR3 sequences, 17% of them detected once, and 17% sits in the top ten. The data belong to a study of T cells in Graves' hyperthyroidism and ophthalmopathy. Study-wide context: Prior to any treatment, at the point of initial diagnosis, peripheral blood was collected.

Per germline, CDR1 DFQATT and CDR2 SNEGSKA (reference sequence). The CDR3 runs to 15 residues. Findings and caveats of the study: Also found in blood were most expanded thyroid clonotypes above 0.001.

The rearrangement uses TRBV20-1 and TRBJ1-5; no definite D call. Input material: blood. This TCR derives from a woman under 30 with Graves' ophthalmopathy. Here the CDR3 reads CSASPGSSGNRPQHF. The CDR3, as DNA: TGCAGTGCTAGCCCCGGGTCCTCCGGGAATCGGCCCCAGCATTTT.